This entry lists 9 T cell receptor beta chains sequenced from one sample in a study of cytomegalovirus exposure and HLA in healthy donors. Assay used: immunoSEQ multiplex PCR; TCRdb lists only in-frame clones, some missing. The sample includes approximately 70,000 clones, around 94% of them seen just once. Sequenced: PBMCs. These receptors came from a woman between 18 and 29 years old in good health and CMV-seropositive.

The V call is TRBV7-6, the J call TRBJ2-3; no definite D call. Trimming pared 5 bases from V and 1 base from J, leaving 10 bases between. The CDR3 totals 14 residues. Per the germline V gene, CDR1 is SGHVS and CDR2 is FNYEAQ. CDR3 DNA sequence: TGTGCCAGCAGCCACCTTGTAGGCACAGATACGCAGTATTTT. Its protein product is CASSHLVGTDTQYF.

A note on this clone: Different DNA sequences within this sample yield the same CDR3. The chain links TRBV27 to TRBJ1-1; D possibly corresponds to TRBD1 (5 bases). The CDR3 totals 14 residues. Trimming removed 3 bases at V and 5 bases at J, with 13 bases between. Germline V CDR1 and CDR2: MNHEY, SMNVEV (reference sequence). The CDR3 DNA reads as TGTGCCAGCAGTTTTAGGGGCGGGGGTACTGAAGCTTTCTTT. Protein product: CASSFRGGGTEAFF.

The rearrangement joins TRBV5-1 to TRBJ1-5; D possibly corresponds to TRBD1 (5 bases). This CDR3 is 15 amino acids long. Germline V gene sequence: CDR1 SGHRS, CDR2 YFSETQ. Trimming took 5 bases from V and 1 from J, leaving 13 bases between them. The CDR3 here is CASSPLGASNQPQHF. The CDR3 bases are TGCGCCAGCAGTCCGCTAGGGGCAAGCAATCAGCCCCAGCATTTT.

The chain recombines TRBV7-8 with TRBJ2-2; TRBD1 is a possible D gene (6 bases). The V gene lost 5 bases and the J gene lost 1 base, with 11 bases spanning the gap. The germline V gene encodes CDR1 SGHVS and CDR2 FQNEAQ. The CDR3 runs to 15 residues. The CDR3 DNA sequence: TGTGCCAGCAGCCGACAGGACGAGAACACCGGGGAGCTGTTTTTT. It yields the protein CASSRQDENTGELFF.

This sequence joins TRBV4-1 and TRBJ2-2; 8 positions match TRBD1. The CDR3 consists of 17 residues. Trimming took 7 bases from V and 0 from J; bases not matched to a gene: 10. CDR1 is MGHRA and CDR2 is YSYEKL in the germline V gene. CDR3 loop: CASKPGQGRANTGELFF. DNA for the CDR3: TGCGCCAGCAAACCTGGACAGGGACGAGCGAACACCGGGGAGCTGTTTTTT.

The chain combines TRBV15 with TRBJ1-5; TRBD1 matches at 7 bases. Per germline, CDR1 LNHNV and CDR2 YYDKDF (reference sequence). This CDR3 contains 16 residues. The J segment lost 2 bases and the V segment lost 0 bases, leaving 4 bases of the junction unmatched. CDR3 sequence reads: CATSRDTGAGNQPQHF. The DNA of the CDR3 is TGTGCCACCAGCAGAGATACAGGGGCTGGCAATCAGCCCCAGCATTTT.

The chain carries TRBV27 and TRBJ1-6; 8 bases line up with TRBD1. CDR1 MNHEY and CDR2 SMNVEV come from the germline V gene (reference sequence). This CDR3 contains 15 residues. After removal of 5 bases from V and 11 bases from J, the junction contained 11 bases not matched to a gene. The CDR3 here is CASSPRTGNRTPLHF. In DNA, the CDR3 is TGTGCCAGCAGTCCCCGGACAGGGAATAGGACACCCCTCCACTTT.

The chain joins TRBV5-4 to TRBJ1-3; no firm D call. Germline V lookup: CDR1 SGHNT, CDR2 YYREEE (reference sequence). Deletions cut 2 bases from V and 7 bases from J, with 10 bases between. The CDR3 consists of 13 residues. CDR3 nucleotides: TGTGCCAGCAGCTTATACTCCGGGAACACCATATATTTT. It encodes CASSLYSGNTIYF.

CDR3 DNA: TGTGCCAGCAGCCAAGGGACAGGTCTCATCTATAGCAATCAGCCCCAGCATTTT. It encodes CASSQGTGLIYSNQPQHF. This rearrangement joins TRBV7-8 to TRBJ1-5, with 8 nucleotides matching TRBD1. The CDR3 is 18 amino acids. Germline V CDR1 and CDR2: SGHVS, FQNEAQ. Trimming removed 5 bases from V and 0 bases from J; junction bases left unmatched: 12.